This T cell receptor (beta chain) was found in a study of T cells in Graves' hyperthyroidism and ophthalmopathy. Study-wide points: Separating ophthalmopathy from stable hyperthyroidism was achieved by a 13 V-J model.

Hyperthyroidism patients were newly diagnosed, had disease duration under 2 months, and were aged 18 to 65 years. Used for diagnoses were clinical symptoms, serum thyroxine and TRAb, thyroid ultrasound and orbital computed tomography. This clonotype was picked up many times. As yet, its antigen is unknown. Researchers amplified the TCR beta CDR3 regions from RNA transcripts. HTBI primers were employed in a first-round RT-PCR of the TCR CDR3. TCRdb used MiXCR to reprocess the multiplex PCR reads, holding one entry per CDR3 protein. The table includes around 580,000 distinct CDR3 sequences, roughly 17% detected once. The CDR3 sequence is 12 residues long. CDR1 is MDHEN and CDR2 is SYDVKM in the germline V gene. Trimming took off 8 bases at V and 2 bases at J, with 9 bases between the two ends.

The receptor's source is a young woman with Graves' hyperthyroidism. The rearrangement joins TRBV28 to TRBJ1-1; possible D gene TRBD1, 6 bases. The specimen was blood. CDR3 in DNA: TGTGCCAGCGGGGGACAAAACACTGAAGCTTTCTTT. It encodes CASGGQNTEAFF.